This TCR beta chain was recovered during a study of OX40 agonist ivuxolimab in advanced cancers. Study-level results: Expanded clones were, on average, more numerous among CD8+ T cells than CD4+.

Germline assignment: CDR1 LNHDA and CDR2 SQIVND (reference sequence). There are 14 residues in the CDR3. Trimming removed 3 bases from V and 2 bases from J; junction bases left unmatched: 1. Using immunoSEQ multiplex PCR, the repertoire was profiled, and TCRdb retains in-frame clones only, with some absent. The table lists around 65,000 clones, about nine tenths of them singletons, with approximately 0.3% in the top ten. Points on this clone: Antigen specificity is unknown.

The sequencing used CD4+ or CD8+ T cells sorted from blood, collected in a trial of the OX40 agonist ivuxolimab. This receptor was taken from an adult with an advanced solid tumor such as melanoma, head and neck, liver or kidney cancer. The genes are TRBV19 and TRBJ2-7, with 10 bases matching TRBD2. The CDR3 reads CASSILAGAYEQYF. In nucleotides, the CDR3 is TGTGCCAGTAGTATTCTAGCGGGGGCCTACGAGCAGTACTTC. Drawing the rest from reference TRBV19 and TRBJ2-7, the complete variable domain is DGGITQSPKYLFRKEGQNVTLSCEQNLNHDAMYWYRQDPGQGLRLIYYSQIVNDFQKGDIAEGYSVSREKKESFPLTVTSAQKNPTAFYLCASSILAGAYEQYFGPGTRLTVT.